These 9 T cell receptor beta chains came from one sample sequenced in a study of T-cell memory formation after mild COVID-19. TCRdb fed the 5' RACE reads into MiXCR, producing one record per CDR3 protein. The data contain some 150,000 distinct CDR3 sequences, roughly 19% of them singletons. The sequenced sample was PBMCs or a T cell subset sorted from them (not recorded which). These receptor sequences come from an adult woman who had mild COVID-19 (a few samples of this study predate the infection). Cell type and time point are not known.

V is TRBV24-1 and J is TRBJ1-1; D gene unclear. The CDR3 length is 13 residues. Germline V gene sequence: CDR1 KGHDR, CDR2 SFDVKD. Trimming removed 3 bases at V and 5 bases at J, with 9 bases between. As DNA, the CDR3 is TGTGCCACCAGTGATACAGCGCGGACTGAAGCTTTCTTT. Its translation: CATSDTARTEAFF.

The chain recombines TRBV3-1 with TRBJ1-6; D gene uncertain. Germline CDR1 reads LGHDT; CDR2 reads YNNKEL (reference sequence). The CDR3 runs 13 residues. With 1 base removed from V and 8 bases from J, the gap between germline ends came to 6 bases. This CDR3 reads CASSQGLDSPLHF. The CDR3 coding sequence is TGTGCCAGCAGCCAAGGGTTAGATTCACCCCTCCACTTT.

This clonotype was seen a handful of times. The chain employs TRBV12-3 or TRBV12-4 and TRBJ1-3; no definite D call. This CDR3 contains 14 residues. V was cut by 5 bases and J by 0 bases, with 8 bases left in between. CDR3 region: CASSVQSSGNTIYF. CDR3 nucleotides: TGTGCCAGCAGTGTACAGAGCTCTGGAAACACCATATATTTT.

The J gene is TRBJ2-3, the V gene TRBV30; a possible D gene is TRBD1 (6 bases). The V and J ends lost 1 base and 3 bases respectively, with 11 bases between them. Germline values: CDR1 GTSNPN, CDR2 SVGIG (reference sequence). CDR3 length: 14 residues. CDR3 nucleotide sequence: TGTGCCTGGAGTGCAGGGGCGGATACAGATACGCAGTATTTT. Encoded protein: CAWSAGADTDTQYF.

This clonotype was counted a few times. This rearrangement joins TRBV18 to TRBJ1-5, with D possibly TRBD1 on 6 matching bases. The CDR3 spans 14 residues. Per the germline V gene, CDR1 is KGHSH and CDR2 is LQKENI. V was cut by 2 bases and J by 6 bases, with 11 bases left in between. Here the CDR3 reads CASSPSGGFQPQHF. The CDR3 DNA reads TGTGCCAGCTCACCATCGGGGGGCTTTCAGCCCCAGCATTTT. Filled out from reference TRBV18 and TRBJ1-5, the complete variable domain reads NAGVMQNPRHLVRRRGQEARLRCSPMKGHSHVYWYRQLPEEGLKFMVYLQKENIIDESGMPKERFSAEFPKEGPSILRIQQVVRGDSAAYFCASSPSGGFQPQHFGDGTRLSIL.

The V and J genes are TRBV5-6 and TRBJ2-1; D perhaps matches TRBD2 (6 bases). Trimming removed 5 bases from V and 7 bases from J, with 19 bases in between. The length of the CDR3 is 15 residues. Germline CDR1 and CDR2: SGHDT and YYEEEE. CDR3 nucleotides: TGTGCCAGCAGGATGGTTGGGCTAGCGATAAATGAGCAGTTCTTC. This codes for CASRMVGLAINEQFF.

In its sample, this clonotype was seen a few times. The gene calls are TRBV7-3 and TRBJ2-1, with D unclear. CDR3 length equals 15 residues. Germline V gene data show CDR1 as SGHTA and CDR2 as FQGTGA. The V gene lost 5 bases and the J gene lost 0 bases, with 11 bases spanning the gap. The CDR3 coding sequence is TGTGCCAGCAGCCTTACCCCGAGCTCCTACAATGAGCAGTTCTTC. Translated, it gives CASSLTPSSYNEQFF.

The chain couples TRBV5-5 to TRBJ1-5; D is undetermined. Trimming removed 0 bases at V and 3 bases at J, with 10 bases between. This CDR3 has 15 residues. Germline V CDR1 and CDR2: SGHKS, YYEKEE (reference sequence). For the CDR3, the DNA is TGTGCCAGCAGCTTGGACGGGCTTAACAATCAGCCCCAGCATTTT. Residues: CASSLDGLNNQPQHF. The variable domain in full, completed from reference TRBV5-5 and TRBJ1-5, reads DAGVTQSPTHLIKTRGQQVTLRCSPISGHKSVSWYQQVLGQGPQFIFQYYEKEERGRGNFPDRFSARQFPNYSSELNVNALLLGDSALYLCASSLDGLNNQPQHFGDGTRLSIL.

The sample holds a few counts of this clonotype. The chain links TRBV20-1 to TRBJ2-5, with a weak D call TRBD2 (6 bases). V was pared by 6 bases and J by 3 bases, with 11 bases between. The CDR3 sequence is 12 residues long. CDR1 is DFQATT, CDR2 SNEGSKA, per germline (reference sequence). This chain's CDR3 is CSATTGEETQYF. Here the CDR3 DNA reads TGCAGTGCCACAACGGGGGAAGAGACCCAGTACTTC.